These 5 T cell receptor beta chains originate from one sample sequenced in a study of early T cells in non-severe SARS-CoV-2 infection. TCRdb itself ran the 5' RACE reads through MiXCR, one entry per CDR3 protein. The sample yields tens of thousands of distinct CDR3 sequences, under 15% seen once. Sequenced: whole blood. The receptors were gathered from an adult who was a healthcare worker with PCR-confirmed SARS-CoV-2 infection or an uninfected control (not recorded which).

The rearrangement links TRBV6-5 to TRBJ2-1, with TRBD1 identical over 7 bases. CDR1 and CDR2 (germline): MNHEY, SVGAGI. The ends lost 7 bases at V and 5 bases at J; junction bases unmatched: 2. The CDR3 extends over 12 amino acids. The CDR3 DNA reads TGTGCCAGCACAGGGGGACACAATGAGCAGTTCTTC. This encodes CASTGGHNEQFF.

This chain joins TRBV6-5 and TRBJ1-3, with TRBD1 matching over 7 bases. CDR1 is MNHEY and CDR2 is SVGAGI in the germline V gene. This CDR3 is 14 amino acids long. The ends lost 11 bases at V and 1 base at J; junction bases unmatched: 8. The CDR3 DNA follows: TGTGCCTCCAGAGGGGGCTTATCTGGAAACACCATATATTTT. Encoded protein: CASRGGLSGNTIYF.

This chain uses TRBV5-6 with TRBJ2-1; TRBD2 agrees at 7 bases. After removal of 4 bases from V and 3 bases from J, the junction contained 7 bases not matched to a gene. The germline V gene encodes CDR1 SGHDT and CDR2 YYEEEE. This CDR3 spans 15 amino acids. CDR3: CASSGSSGHYNEQFF. The CDR3 bases are TGTGCCAGCAGCGGATCTAGCGGCCACTACAATGAGCAGTTCTTC.

The chain carries TRBV11-3 and TRBJ2-1, with a possible D match to TRBD2 (6 bases). V lost 1 base and J lost 3, with 7 bases in between. The CDR3 totals 14 residues. Germline CDR1 reads SGHNT; CDR2 reads YENEEA. The chain's CDR3 is CASSLGGNYNEQFF. Here the CDR3 DNA reads TGTGCCAGCAGCTTAGGCGGGAACTACAATGAGCAGTTCTTC.

This clonotype was detected many times. The chain is built from TRBV20-1 and TRBJ1-5, with a tentative D call TRBD1 (5 bases). Germline V gene lookup returns CDR1 DFQATT and CDR2 SNEGSKA (reference sequence). Trimming removed 1 base from V and 3 bases from J, with 7 bases in between. The CDR3 spans 13 residues. CDR3 bases: TGCAGTGCTAGAGGAGGGACCAATCAGCCCCAGCATTTT. Protein: CSARGGTNQPQHF.